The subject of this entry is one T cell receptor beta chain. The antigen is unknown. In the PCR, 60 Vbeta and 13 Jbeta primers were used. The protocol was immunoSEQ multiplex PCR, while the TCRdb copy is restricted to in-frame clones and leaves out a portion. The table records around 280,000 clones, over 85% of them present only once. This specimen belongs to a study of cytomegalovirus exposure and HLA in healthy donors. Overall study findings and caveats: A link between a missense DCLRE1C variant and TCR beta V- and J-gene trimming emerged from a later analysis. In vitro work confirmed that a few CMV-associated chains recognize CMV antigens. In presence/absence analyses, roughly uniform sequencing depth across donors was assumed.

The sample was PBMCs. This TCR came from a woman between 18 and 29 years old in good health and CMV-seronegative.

Written as DNA, the CDR3 is TGTGCCAGCAGTTACTTCAAACAGGGGTCCGAGCAGTACTTC. It encodes CASSYFKQGSEQYF. This sequence joins TRBV6-6 and TRBJ2-7; 7 bases align to TRBD1. This CDR3 region has 14 residues. Unmatched junction bases numbered 6, after V lost 1 base and J lost 6 bases. The germline CDR1 and CDR2 sequences are MNHNY and SVGAGI (reference sequence).